These 29 T cell receptor beta chains came from one sample sequenced in a study of cytomegalovirus exposure and HLA in healthy donors. The table came from immunoSEQ multiplex PCR; TCRdb's copy has only in-frame clones and leaves some out. The sample includes tens of thousands of clones, around nine tenths seen only once; the top ten take 3% to 4.5%. Sequencing used PBMCs. These receptors were collected from a young woman in good health and CMV-seropositive.

With regard to this clone: The germline gene is not matched at one end of the junction; a read error may be the cause. The chain links TRBV5-1 to TRBJ2-2; 12 bases align to TRBD1. Germline CDR1 is SGHRS and CDR2 is YFSETQ. The CDR3 spans 15 residues. CDR3 sequence reads: CASSSGTGGSGELFF. In DNA, the CDR3 is TGCGCCAGTAGCTCCGGGACAGGGGGCTCCGGGGAGCTGTTTTTT. The variable domain in full, with the rest retrieved from reference TRBV5-1 and TRBJ2-2, is KAGVTQTPRYLIKTRGQQVTLSCSPISGHRSVSWYQQTPGQGLQFLFEYFSETQRNKGNFPGRFSGRQFSNSRSEMNVSTLELGDSALYLCASSSGTGGSGELFFGEGSRLTVL.

The chain links TRBV28 to TRBJ2-7, with 7 bases matching TRBD2. Trimming cost V 10 bases and J 2 bases; bases outside gene matches: 14. Germline V gene data show CDR1 as MDHEN and CDR2 as SYDVKM. This CDR3 is 15 amino acids long. The chain's CDR3 is CATTGGLAAAYEQYF. CDR3 coding DNA: TGTGCCACGACCGGCGGGCTAGCGGCAGCCTACGAGCAGTACTTC.

The CDR3 is CATSRVDRVRAFF. DNA for the CDR3: TGTGCCACCAGCAGAGTTGACAGGGTGCGGGCTTTCTTT. The V call is TRBV15, the J call TRBJ1-1; 7 positions agree with TRBD1. The CDR3 contains 13 residues. Germline V gene sequence: CDR1 LNHNV, CDR2 YYDKDF (reference sequence). J was trimmed by 11 bases and V by 1 base; bases with no gene match: 7.

The genes are TRBV2 and TRBJ2-1; TRBD2 matches at 10 bases. J lost 3 bases, V lost 10 bases, and 3 bases had no gene match. The germline CDR1 and CDR2 sequences are SNHLY and FYNNEI. The CDR3 runs to 13 residues. CDR3 DNA: TGTGCCACCTCTAGCGGGGGCTACAATGAGCAGTTCTTC. Its translation: CATSSGGYNEQFF.

J is TRBJ2-2 and V is TRBV5-1, with TRBD2 as a possible D gene (6 bases). The length of the CDR3 is 15 residues. The V gene lost 3 bases and the J gene lost 5 bases, with 14 bases spanning the gap. Germline values: CDR1 SGHRS, CDR2 YFSETQ. The CDR3 DNA is TGCGCCAGCAGCTATCGGGAGCGGGTGACCGGGGAGCTGTTTTTT. This gives the protein CASSYRERVTGELFF.

The V and J genes are TRBV29-1 and TRBJ2-7; unclear D gene. Germline V lookup: CDR1 SQVTM, CDR2 ANQGSEA. This CDR3 contains 12 residues. Trimming left V 7 bases short and J 2 bases short, with 12 bases between. The DNA of the CDR3 is TGCAGCGCCGGGTCCCCCCCCTACGAGCAGTACTTC. Residues: CSAGSPPYEQYF.

The chain carries TRBV14 and TRBJ1-1; D is uncertain. V dropped 0 bases and J dropped 7 bases, with 18 bases sitting between them. Germline assignment: CDR1 SGHDN and CDR2 FVKESK. The CDR3 loop spans 16 amino acids. CDR3 residues: CASSQEGRHTASEAFF. Written as DNA, the CDR3 is TGTGCCAGCAGCCAAGAAGGGAGACACACGGCGAGTGAAGCTTTCTTT.

This chain connects TRBV27 to TRBJ2-1; TRBD2 aligns across 16 bases. The CDR3 runs 15 residues. The junction had 4 bases not matched to a gene; V was cut back by 5 bases and J by 9 bases. Germline V gives CDR1 MNHEY, CDR2 SMNVEV (reference sequence). CDR3 nucleotides: TGTGCCAGCAGTGCCGGGACTAGCGGGGGGGTTGAGCAGTTCTTC. Translation gives CASSAGTSGGVEQFF.

This clone was seen only a few times. The V and J genes are TRBV7-9 and TRBJ2-1; TRBD1 is a possible D gene (6 bases). CDR1 is SEHNR, CDR2 FQNEAQ, per germline (reference sequence). V gave up 7 bases and J gave up 13 bases, with 20 bases separating them. The CDR3 totals 13 residues. CDR3 residues: CASTSMGAIPQFF. In nucleotides, the CDR3 is TGTGCCAGCACCTCAATGGGGGCCATACCACAGTTCTTC.

The rearrangement uses TRBV2 and TRBJ2-3; 7 nucleotides agree with TRBD2. Germline CDR1 reads SNHLY; CDR2 reads FYNNEI. The CDR3 contains 19 residues. The V segment lost 5 bases and the J segment 0 bases; nucleotides outside the gene matches: 17. The CDR3 region is CASSKDGLDLLGSTDTQYF. Here the CDR3 DNA reads TGTGCCAGCAGTAAAGATGGACTAGACCTACTAGGGAGCACAGATACGCAGTATTTT.

This chain uses TRBV29-1 with TRBJ2-1; 7 nucleotides match TRBD1. The CDR3 length is 10 residues. The V segment lost 4 bases and the J segment 15 bases; nucleotides outside the gene matches: 6. Germline CDR1 SQVTM, CDR2 ANQGSEA. The CDR3 region is CSVVQGEWFF. DNA for the CDR3: TGCAGCGTTGTCCAGGGGGAGTGGTTCTTC.

CDR3 in amino acids: CATTGPNQPQHF. The CDR3 DNA sequence: TGTGCCACTACGGGTCCAAATCAGCCCCAGCATTTT. The rearrangement joins TRBV28 to TRBJ1-5; D is undetermined. Germline lookup yields CDR1 MDHEN and CDR2 SYDVKM. The V gene lost 10 bases and the J gene lost 4 bases, with 11 bases spanning the gap. This CDR3 spans 12 amino acids.

The chain joins TRBV28 to TRBJ2-3; 13 bases align to TRBD2. The V segment lost 5 bases and the J segment 4 bases; nucleotides outside the gene matches: 3. The CDR3 is made up of 15 amino acids. Germline V lookup: CDR1 MDHEN, CDR2 SYDVKM. In nucleotides, the CDR3 is TGTGCCAGCAGTGCCGGGACTAGCGGGGCAGATACGCAGTATTTT. Its translation is CASSAGTSGADTQYF.

The chain combines TRBV4-1 with TRBJ2-6; D is perhaps TRBD1 (6 bases). This CDR3 has 19 amino acids. Trimming pared 0 bases from V and 0 bases from J, leaving 15 bases between. Germline V gene lookup returns CDR1 MGHRA and CDR2 YSYEKL. In DNA form, the CDR3 reads TGCGCCAGCAGCCAAGATCAAGGGACACTACACTCTGGGGCCAACGTCCTGACTTTC. Encoded protein: CASSQDQGTLHSGANVLTF.

The V call is TRBV10-3, the J call TRBJ1-2, with D perhaps TRBD1 (6 bases). The germline V and J ends were trimmed by 4 bases and 4 bases, with 13 bases remaining between them. Germline V CDR1 and CDR2: ENHRY, SYGVKD. The CDR3 length is 14 residues. This CDR3 reads CAISGGGQVYGYTF. In nucleotides, the CDR3 is TGTGCCATCAGTGGCGGGGGGCAGGTCTATGGCTACACCTTC.

This sequence joins TRBV30 and TRBJ1-4, with D maybe TRBD1 (5 bases). The CDR3 has 11 amino acids. The germline V gene encodes CDR1 GTSNPN and CDR2 SVGIG (reference sequence). The CDR3 DNA is TGTGCAGGGGTCTTTGAGGAAAAACTGTTTTTT. Translation: CAGVFEEKLFF.

The rearrangement joins TRBV25-1 to TRBJ2-3; 8 nucleotides align to TRBD1. Unmatched junction bases numbered 5, after V lost 4 bases and J lost 2 bases. The CDR3 sequence is 15 residues long. CDR1 MGHDK and CDR2 SYGVNS come from the germline V gene. CDR3 in DNA: TGTGCCAGCAGTGCGGACAGGGACTTCACAGATACGCAGTATTTT. Residues: CASSADRDFTDTQYF.

The chain has TRBV30 and TRBJ1-4; D remains ambiguous. Per germline, CDR1 GTSNPN and CDR2 SVGIG (reference sequence). This CDR3 contains 14 residues. V was clipped by 0 bases and J by 7 bases, with 12 bases between them. CDR3 residues: CAWSVGSYSEKLFF. The CDR3 DNA is TGTGCCTGGAGTGTGGGCAGCTATAGTGAAAAACTGTTTTTT.

The chain combines TRBV5-5 with TRBJ2-7, with D possibly TRBD2 on 6 matching bases. Germline loops: CDR1 SGHKS, CDR2 YYEKEE (reference sequence). The CDR3 extends over 14 amino acids. V lost 4 bases and J 5 bases, leaving 16 bases between the germline ends. CDR3: CASSRWGDKHEQYF. CDR3 bases: TGTGCCAGCAGCCGCTGGGGGGATAAGCACGAGCAGTACTTC.

The chain recombines TRBV5-5 with TRBJ1-5; 8 nucleotides agree with TRBD1. The CDR3 sequence is 15 residues long. Germline values: CDR1 SGHKS, CDR2 YYEKEE (reference sequence). The trim removed 0 bases at V and 3 bases at J, leaving 2 bases unmatched. This CDR3 is CASSLDRGDNQPQHF. CDR3 in DNA: TGTGCCAGCAGCTTGGACAGGGGGGACAATCAGCCCCAGCATTTT.

This chain links TRBV27 with TRBJ2-2, with 8 positions matching TRBD2. After removal of 6 bases from V and 7 bases from J, the junction contained 7 bases not matched to a gene. The CDR3 runs to 14 residues. Germline CDR1 is MNHEY and CDR2 is SMNVEV (reference sequence). This CDR3 is CASSSGLVGGELFF. CDR3 coding DNA: TGTGCCAGCAGCTCGGGACTAGTTGGCGGGGAGCTGTTTTTT.

The V gene is TRBV7-6, the J gene TRBJ2-2, with TRBD1 matching over 9 bases. This CDR3 is 17 amino acids long. Looked up from germline, CDR1 is SGHVS and CDR2 is FNYEAQ. The V segment lost 5 bases and the J segment 1 base; nucleotides outside the gene matches: 8. This chain's CDR3 is CASSKSPGQGNTGELFF. The CDR3 region has the DNA TGTGCCAGCAGCAAATCCCCGGGACAGGGGAACACCGGGGAGCTGTTTTTT.

There are a few counts of this clone. This chain uses TRBV6-1 with TRBJ2-5; 10 bases are a match to TRBD2. The V and J ends lost 4 bases and 6 bases, in that order; junction bases with no gene match: 8. This CDR3 has 15 amino acids. Germline V CDR1 and CDR2: MNHNS, SASEGT. CDR3 loop: CASSGAGGLRKTQYF. In DNA form, the CDR3 reads TGTGCCAGCAGTGGAGCGGGGGGGCTGCGGAAGACCCAGTACTTC.

The chain employs TRBV7-9 and TRBJ1-3, with a weak D call TRBD1 (5 bases). The germline V gene encodes CDR1 SEHNR and CDR2 FQNEAQ (reference sequence). The ends were cut back, 5 bases at V and 4 bases at J, with 21 bases in the middle. CDR3 length equals 17 residues. In nucleotides, the CDR3 is TGTGCCAGCAGCCGACTGGGGGGGATTCAGAAAGGAAACACCATATATTTT. Protein: CASSRLGGIQKGNTIYF.

V usage is TRBV11-3 and J usage is TRBJ2-7; 7 bases match TRBD1. This CDR3 is 14 amino acids long. The V segment lost 5 bases and the J segment 3 bases; nucleotides outside the gene matches: 7. CDR1 is SGHNT, CDR2 YENEEA, per germline. CDR3 sequence (DNA): TGTGCCAGCAGCCTCGGGCCAGGGGGCTACGAGCAGTACTTC. It is translated as CASSLGPGGYEQYF.

V usage is TRBV6-6 and J usage is TRBJ1-5, with 9 bases aligning to TRBD1. CDR1 is MNHNY, CDR2 SVGAGI, per germline (reference sequence). The CDR3 is 16 amino acids. Germline trimming cut 6 bases from V and 2 bases from J; bases unmatched to any gene: 8. This CDR3 is CASSQDRGGRNQPQHF. CDR3 sequence (DNA): TGTGCCAGCAGCCAGGACAGGGGCGGTCGCAATCAGCCCCAGCATTTT.

This clone was counted only a few times. This chain links TRBV7-2 with TRBJ2-7; 8 positions match TRBD1. There are 16 residues in the CDR3. The germline gives CDR1 SGHTA, CDR2 FQGNSA. Trimming cost V 5 bases and J 6 bases; bases outside gene matches: 15. CDR3 residues: CASSLGTGHWGLEQYF. The CDR3 DNA reads as TGTGCCAGCAGCCTCGGGACAGGCCACTGGGGGCTCGAGCAGTACTTC.

The chain joins TRBV2 to TRBJ2-3; TRBD1 agrees at 7 bases. The CDR3 consists of 15 residues. The V gene's germline CDR1 is SNHLY and CDR2 FYNNEI. The chain's CDR3 is CANIEEGGGTDTQYF. DNA of the CDR3: TGTGCAAACATTGAGGAAGGGGGCGGCACAGATACGCAGTATTTT. Looking up the rest from reference TRBV2 and TRBJ2-3 gives the full variable domain: EPEVTQTPSHQVTQMGQEVILRCVPISNHLYFYWYRQILGQKVEFLVSFYNNEISEKSEIFDDQFSVERPDGSNFTLKIRSTKLEDSAMYFCANIEEGGGTDTQYFGPGTRLTVL.

The chain joins TRBV19 to TRBJ2-3; D ambiguous. Germline values: CDR1 LNHDA, CDR2 SQIVND (reference sequence). The CDR3 has 13 residues. V was pared by 8 bases and J by 0 bases, with 9 bases between. Written as DNA, the CDR3 is TGTGCCAGTCAGGAAGGAAGCACAGATACGCAGTATTTT. Protein: CASQEGSTDTQYF.